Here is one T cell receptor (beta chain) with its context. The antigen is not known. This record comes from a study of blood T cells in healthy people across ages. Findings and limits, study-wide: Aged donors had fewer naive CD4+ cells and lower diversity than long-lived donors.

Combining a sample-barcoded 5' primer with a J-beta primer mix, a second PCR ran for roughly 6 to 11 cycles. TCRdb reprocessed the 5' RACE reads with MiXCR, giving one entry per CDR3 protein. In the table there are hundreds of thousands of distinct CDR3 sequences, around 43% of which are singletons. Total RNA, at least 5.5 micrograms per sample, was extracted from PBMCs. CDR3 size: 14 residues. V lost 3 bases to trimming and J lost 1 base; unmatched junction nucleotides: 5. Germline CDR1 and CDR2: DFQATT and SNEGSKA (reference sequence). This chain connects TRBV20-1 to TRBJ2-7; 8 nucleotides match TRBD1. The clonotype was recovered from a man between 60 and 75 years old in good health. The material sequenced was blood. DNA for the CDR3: TGCAGTGCTAGCGACAGGGGTTATTCCTACGAGCAGTACTTC. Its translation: CSASDRGYSYEQYF.